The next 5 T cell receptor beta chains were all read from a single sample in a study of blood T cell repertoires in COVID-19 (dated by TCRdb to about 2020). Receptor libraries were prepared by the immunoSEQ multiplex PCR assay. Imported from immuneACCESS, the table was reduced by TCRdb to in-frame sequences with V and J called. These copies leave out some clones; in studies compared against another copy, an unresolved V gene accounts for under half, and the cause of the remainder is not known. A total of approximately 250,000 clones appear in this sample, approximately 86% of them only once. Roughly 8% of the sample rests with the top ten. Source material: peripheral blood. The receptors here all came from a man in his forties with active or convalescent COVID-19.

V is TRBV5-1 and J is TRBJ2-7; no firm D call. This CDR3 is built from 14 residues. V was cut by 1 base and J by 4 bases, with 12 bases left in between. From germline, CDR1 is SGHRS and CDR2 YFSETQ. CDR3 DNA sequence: TGCGCCAGCAGCTTGTTACAGCCAGATTACGAGCAGTACTTC. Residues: CASSLLQPDYEQYF.

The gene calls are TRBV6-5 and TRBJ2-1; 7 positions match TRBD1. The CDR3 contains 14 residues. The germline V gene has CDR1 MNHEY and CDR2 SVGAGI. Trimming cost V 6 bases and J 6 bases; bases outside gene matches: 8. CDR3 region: CASRRRTGTNEQFF. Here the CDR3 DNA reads TGTGCCAGCAGACGGAGGACAGGAACCAATGAGCAGTTCTTC.

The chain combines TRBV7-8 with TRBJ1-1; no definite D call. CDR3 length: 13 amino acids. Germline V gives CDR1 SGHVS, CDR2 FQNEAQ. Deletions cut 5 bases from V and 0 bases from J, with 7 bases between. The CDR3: CASSETLNTEAFF. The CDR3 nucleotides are TGTGCCAGCAGCGAGACTTTGAACACTGAAGCTTTCTTT.

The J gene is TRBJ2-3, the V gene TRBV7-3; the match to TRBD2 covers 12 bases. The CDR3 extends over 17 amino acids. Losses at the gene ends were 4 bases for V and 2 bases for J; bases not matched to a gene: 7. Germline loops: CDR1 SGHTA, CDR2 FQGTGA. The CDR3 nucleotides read TGTGCCAGCAGCTCCCGCGGACTAGCGGGGACCACAGATACGCAGTATTTT. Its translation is CASSSRGLAGTTDTQYF. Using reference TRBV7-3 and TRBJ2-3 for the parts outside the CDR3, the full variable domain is GAGVSQTPSNKVTEKGKYVELRCDPISGHTALYWYRQSLGQGPEFLIYFQGTGAADDSGLPNDRFFAVRPEGSVSTLKIQRTERGDSAVYLCASSSRGLAGTTDTQYFGPGTRLTVL.

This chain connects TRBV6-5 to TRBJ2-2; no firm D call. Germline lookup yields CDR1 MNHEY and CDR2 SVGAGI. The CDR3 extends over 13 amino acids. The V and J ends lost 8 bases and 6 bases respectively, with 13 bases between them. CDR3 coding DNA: TGTGCCAGCGGCGAGGCGTTTCCCGGGGAGCTGTTTTTT. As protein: CASGEAFPGELFF.